The entry that follows covers one T cell receptor (beta chain) sequence. This clonotype was seen only a few times. This receptor's antigen is unknown. No quality values exist for individual bases; no much larger clone is one base distant. These data belong to a study of post-analysis software for immune sequencing data (dated by TCRdb to 2014 to 2015). Study-level background: Recorded disease courses included relapsing-remitting, secondary progressive and progressive-relapsing multiple sclerosis, with some patients lacking subtype annotation. Patient repertoires were compared against 11 to 12 previously published healthy control repertoires from donors aged roughly 6 to 26 years. A subset of samples was prepared in parallel using single-end sample barcoding, then pooled and co-amplified after Illumina adapter ligation. Here is what the overall study found, with its caveats: Significantly higher frequencies in patients than in controls were found for roughly 5 TRBV segments, including TRBV5-6, TRBV5-1 and TRBV20-1. Direct clustering with F measure showed strong co-clustering of samples prepared in the same batch, prompting a batch-effect correction. Multiple sclerosis patients had significantly lower normalized Chao1 diversity than controls, a result that suggests substantial peripheral T-cell clonal expansion. The control group was slightly older than the multiple sclerosis patient group.

The library was prepared using PCR. Sequencing instrument: Illumina HiSeq 2500. To reduce PCR and sequencing biases, unique molecular identifiers were built into the TCR beta cDNA libraries. Roughly 500,000 cDNA molecules were obtained per 1 to 10 million input T cells, so each molecule approximated one T cell. The patient libraries were prepared and sequenced using the same protocol as the earlier healthy control dataset. Within a given batch, samples were prepared together, multiplexed and sequenced on the same HiSeq lane. From the authors' description of their analysis: MIGEC handled the raw barcoded reads, throwing out single-read molecular identifier groups before consensus assembly and CDR3 extraction. VDJtools was used for post-analysis of the clonotype tables, and diversity was normalized by down-sampling every dataset to the size of the smallest sample. In repertoire overlap clustering, CDR3 amino acid sequences, but not nucleotide sequences, were matched to correct batch-related cross-sample contamination. TCRdb passed the public sequencing reads through fastp at Q25 and MiXCR, retaining productive beta sequences. Records with the same CDR3 protein are collapsed into one entry carrying the most frequent genes and DNA. TCRdb's processing, not the study's, gives the V and J calls here. Here the sample has some 450,000 distinct CDR3 sequences; around 40% occur a single time. Clones ranked in the top ten supply roughly an eighth of the sample.

Germline trimming: 2 bases from V, 3 bases from J; junction bases outside gene matches: 8. Taken from the germline V gene, the CDR1 and CDR2 loops are ENHRY and SYGVKD. The CDR3 holds 16 amino acids from the cysteine to the phenylalanine. The entry retains the CDR3 DNA only, 48 bases that are in frame from base 1. To demonstrate the VDJtools post-analysis software, the study profiled TCR beta repertoires from the peripheral blood of approximately twelve young patients with multiple sclerosis. The patients with multiple sclerosis were children and adolescents between 6 and 15 years of age. This TCR came from a girl between 5 and 17 years old with multiple sclerosis. The receptor chain draws on TRBV10-3 and TRBJ2-7, and 9 bases in between align with TRBD1. Sequencing used blood. The DNA reads TGTGCCATCAGTGAGGGGAGGACAGGGGTCGGCTACGAGCAGTACTTC. It encodes CAISEGRTGVGYEQYF.